This TCR beta chain was sequenced for a study of T cell changes during pregnancy in multiple sclerosis. Repertoires were generated with immunoSEQ multiplex PCR, while TCRdb's copy carries only in-frame clones and drops some. The sample yields more than 40,000 clones, 90% seen once. CDR1 and CDR2 (germline): LGHNA, YNFKEQ. Losses at the gene ends were 0 bases for V and 7 bases for J; bases not matched to a gene: 11. The CDR3 is 18 amino acids. This sample comprised peripheral blood, obtained in the first trimester of pregnancy. The chain employs TRBV4-2 and TRBJ2-1; 11 positions agree with TRBD2. This TCR was recovered from a female donor in good health, enrolled as a control in a pregnancy study. The CDR3 sequence: CASSQEFVLAGAWNEQFF. CDR3 nucleotides: TGTGCCAGCAGCCAAGAGTTTGTACTAGCGGGAGCTTGGAATGAGCAGTTCTTC.